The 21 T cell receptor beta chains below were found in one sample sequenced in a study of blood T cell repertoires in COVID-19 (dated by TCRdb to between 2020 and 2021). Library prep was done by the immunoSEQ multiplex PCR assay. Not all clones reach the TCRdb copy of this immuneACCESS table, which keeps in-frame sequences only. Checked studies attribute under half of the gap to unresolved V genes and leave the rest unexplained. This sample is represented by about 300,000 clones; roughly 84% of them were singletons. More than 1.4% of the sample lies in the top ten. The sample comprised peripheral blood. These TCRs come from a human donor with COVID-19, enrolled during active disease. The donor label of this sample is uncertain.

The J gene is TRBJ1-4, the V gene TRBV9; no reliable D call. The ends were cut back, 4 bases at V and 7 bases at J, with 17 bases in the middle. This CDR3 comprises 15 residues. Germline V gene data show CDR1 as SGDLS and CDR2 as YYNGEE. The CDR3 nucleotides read TGTGCCAGCAGCTTACGGGGAGAGGTGGGTGAAAAACTGTTTTTT. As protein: CASSLRGEVGEKLFF. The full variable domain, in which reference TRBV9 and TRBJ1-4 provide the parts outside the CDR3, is DSGVTQTPKHLITATGQRVTLRCSPRSGDLSVYWYQQSLDQGLQFLIQYYNGEERAKGNILERFSAQQFPDLHSELNLSSLELGDSALYFCASSLRGEVGEKLFFGSGTQLSVL.

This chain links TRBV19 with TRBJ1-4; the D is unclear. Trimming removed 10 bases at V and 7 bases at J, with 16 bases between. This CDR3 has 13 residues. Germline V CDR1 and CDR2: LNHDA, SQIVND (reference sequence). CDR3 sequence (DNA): TGTGCCACAACCACAGTTGGAGGTGAAAAACTGTTTTTT. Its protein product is CATTTVGGEKLFF. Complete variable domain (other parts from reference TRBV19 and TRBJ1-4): DGGITQSPKYLFRKEGQNVTLSCEQNLNHDAMYWYRQDPGQGLRLIYYSQIVNDFQKGDIAEGYSVSREKKESFPLTVTSAQKNPTAFYLCATTTVGGEKLFFGSGTQLSVL.

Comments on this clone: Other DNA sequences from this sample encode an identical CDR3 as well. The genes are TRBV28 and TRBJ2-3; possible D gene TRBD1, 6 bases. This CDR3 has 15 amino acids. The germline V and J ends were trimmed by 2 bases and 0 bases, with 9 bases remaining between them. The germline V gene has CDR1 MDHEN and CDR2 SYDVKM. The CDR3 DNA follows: TGTGCCAGCAGTTTACAGGGGTTTAGCACAGATACGCAGTATTTT. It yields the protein CASSLQGFSTDTQYF.

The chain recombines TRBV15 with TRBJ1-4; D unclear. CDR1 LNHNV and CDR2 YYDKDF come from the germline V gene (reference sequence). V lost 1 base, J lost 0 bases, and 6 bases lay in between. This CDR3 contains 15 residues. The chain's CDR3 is CATSRGEATNEKLFF. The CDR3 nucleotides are TGTGCCACCAGCAGAGGAGAAGCAACTAATGAAAAACTGTTTTTT.

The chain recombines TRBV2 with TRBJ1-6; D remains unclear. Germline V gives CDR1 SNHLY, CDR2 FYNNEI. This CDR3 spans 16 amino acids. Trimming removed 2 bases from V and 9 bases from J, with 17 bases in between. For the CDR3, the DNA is TGTGCCAGCAGTGAATCACGAACAGAACGGGGTTCACCCCTCCACTTT. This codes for CASSESRTERGSPLHF.

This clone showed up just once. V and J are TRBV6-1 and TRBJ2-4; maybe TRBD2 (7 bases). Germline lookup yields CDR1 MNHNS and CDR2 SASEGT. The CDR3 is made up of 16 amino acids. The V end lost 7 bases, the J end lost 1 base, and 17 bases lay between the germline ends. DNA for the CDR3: TGTGCCAGCACTGAGGGGGGGGCGCGTGCCAAAAACATTCAGTACTTC. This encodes CASTEGGARAKNIQYF.

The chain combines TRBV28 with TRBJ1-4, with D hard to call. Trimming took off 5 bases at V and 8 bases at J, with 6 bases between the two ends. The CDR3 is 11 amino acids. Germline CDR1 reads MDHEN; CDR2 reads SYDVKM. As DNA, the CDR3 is TGTGCCAGCAGTGTCCTAGAAAAACTGTTTTTT. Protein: CASSVLEKLFF. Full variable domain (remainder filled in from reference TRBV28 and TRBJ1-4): DVKVTQSSRYLVKRTGEKVFLECVQDMDHENMFWYRQDPGLGLRLIYFSYDVKMKEKGDIPEGYSVSREKKERFSLILESASTNQTSMYLCASSVLEKLFFGSGTQLSVL.

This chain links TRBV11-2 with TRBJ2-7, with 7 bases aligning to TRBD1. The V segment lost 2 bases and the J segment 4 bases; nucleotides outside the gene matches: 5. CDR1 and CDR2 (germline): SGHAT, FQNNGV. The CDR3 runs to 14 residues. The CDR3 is CASSLQDRRYEQYF. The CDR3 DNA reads TGTGCCAGCAGCTTACAGGACAGGAGATACGAGCAGTACTTC. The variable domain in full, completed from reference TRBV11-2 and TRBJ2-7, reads EAGVAQSPRYKIIEKRQSVAFWCNPISGHATLYWYQQILGQGPKLLIQFQNNGVVDDSQLPKDRFSAERLKGVDSTLKIQPAKLEDSAVYLCASSLQDRRYEQYFGPGTRLTVT.

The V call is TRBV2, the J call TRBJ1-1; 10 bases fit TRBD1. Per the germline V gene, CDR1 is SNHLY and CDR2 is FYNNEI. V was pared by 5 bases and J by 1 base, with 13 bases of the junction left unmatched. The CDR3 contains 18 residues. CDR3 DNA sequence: TGTGCCAGCAGTTCCCGGTTGGGGACAGGGGACAGGAACACTGAAGCTTTCTTT. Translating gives CASSSRLGTGDRNTEAFF.

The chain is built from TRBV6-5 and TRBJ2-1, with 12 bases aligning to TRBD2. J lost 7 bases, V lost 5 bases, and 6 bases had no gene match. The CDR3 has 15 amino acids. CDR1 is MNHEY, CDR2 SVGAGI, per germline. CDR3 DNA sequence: TGTGCCAGCAGTCCGCGGACTAGCGGGATAAATGAGCAGTTCTTC. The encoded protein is CASSPRTSGINEQFF.

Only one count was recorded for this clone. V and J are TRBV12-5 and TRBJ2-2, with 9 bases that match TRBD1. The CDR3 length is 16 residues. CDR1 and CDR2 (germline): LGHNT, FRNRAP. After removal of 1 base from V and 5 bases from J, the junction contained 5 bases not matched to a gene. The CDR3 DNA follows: TGTGCTAGTGGTTTGGACAGGGGGCGAGAAACCGGGGAGCTGTTTTTT. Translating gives CASGLDRGRETGELFF.

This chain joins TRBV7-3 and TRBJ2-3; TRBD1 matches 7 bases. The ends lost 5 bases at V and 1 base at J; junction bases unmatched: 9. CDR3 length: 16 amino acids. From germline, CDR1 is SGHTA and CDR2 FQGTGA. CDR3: CASSQNPGTGTDTQYF. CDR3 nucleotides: TGTGCCAGCAGCCAAAACCCGGGGACAGGCACAGATACGCAGTATTTT.

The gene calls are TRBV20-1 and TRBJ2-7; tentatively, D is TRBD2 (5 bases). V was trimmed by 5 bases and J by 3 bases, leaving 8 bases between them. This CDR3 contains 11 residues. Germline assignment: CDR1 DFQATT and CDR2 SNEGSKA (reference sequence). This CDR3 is CSASSLYEQYF. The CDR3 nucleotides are TGCAGTGCTTCTAGCCTCTACGAGCAGTACTTC.

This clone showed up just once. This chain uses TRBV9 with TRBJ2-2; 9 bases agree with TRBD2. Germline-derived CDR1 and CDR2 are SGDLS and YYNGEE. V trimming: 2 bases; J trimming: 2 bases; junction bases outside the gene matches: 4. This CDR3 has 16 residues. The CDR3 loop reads CASSVSLAGNTGELFF. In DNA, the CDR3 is TGTGCCAGCAGCGTTAGCCTAGCGGGAAACACCGGGGAGCTGTTTTTT.

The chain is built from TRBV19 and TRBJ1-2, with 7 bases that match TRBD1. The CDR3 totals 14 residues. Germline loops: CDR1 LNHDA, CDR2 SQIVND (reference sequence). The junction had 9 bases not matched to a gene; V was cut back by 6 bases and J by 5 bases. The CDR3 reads CASRGTGAMYGYTF. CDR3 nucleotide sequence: TGTGCCAGTAGGGGAACAGGGGCGATGTATGGCTACACCTTC.

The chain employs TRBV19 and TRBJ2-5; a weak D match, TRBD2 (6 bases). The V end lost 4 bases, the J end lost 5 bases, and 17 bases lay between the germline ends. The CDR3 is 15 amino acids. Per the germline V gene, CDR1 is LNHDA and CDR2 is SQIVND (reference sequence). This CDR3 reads CASSRNGLTGETQYF. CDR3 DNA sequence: TGTGCCAGTAGTAGAAACGGACTAACGGGGGAGACCCAGTACTTC.

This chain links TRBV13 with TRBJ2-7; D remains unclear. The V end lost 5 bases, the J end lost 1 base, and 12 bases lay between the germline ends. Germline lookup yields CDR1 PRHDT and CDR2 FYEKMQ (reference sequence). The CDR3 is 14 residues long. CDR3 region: CASSPSDKSYEQYF. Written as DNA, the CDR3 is TGTGCCAGCAGCCCCTCCGACAAGTCCTACGAGCAGTACTTC. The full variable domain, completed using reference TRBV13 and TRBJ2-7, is AAGVIQSPRHLIKEKRETATLKCYPIPRHDTVYWYQQGPGQDPQFLISFYEKMQSDKGSIPDRFSAQQFSDYHSELNMSSLELGDSALYFCASSPSDKSYEQYFGPGTRLTVT.

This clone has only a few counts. The CDR3 loop reads CASSDYTLAGTNEQFF. In DNA, the CDR3 is TGTGCCAGCAGTGATTATACCCTAGCGGGTACCAATGAGCAGTTCTTC. The rearrangement uses TRBV2 and TRBJ2-1; 8 nucleotides agree with TRBD2. V was pared by 3 bases and J by 6 bases, with 10 bases of the junction left unmatched. The length of the CDR3 is 16 residues. Germline V CDR1 and CDR2: SNHLY, FYNNEI.

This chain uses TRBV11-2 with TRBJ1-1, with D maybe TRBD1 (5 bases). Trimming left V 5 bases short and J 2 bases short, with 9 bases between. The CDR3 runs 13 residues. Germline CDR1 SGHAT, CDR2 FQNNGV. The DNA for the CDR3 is TGTGCCAGCAGCGCCGACAGAAACACTGAAGCTTTCTTT. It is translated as CASSADRNTEAFF. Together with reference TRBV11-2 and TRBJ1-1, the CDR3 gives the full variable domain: EAGVAQSPRYKIIEKRQSVAFWCNPISGHATLYWYQQILGQGPKLLIQFQNNGVVDDSQLPKDRFSAERLKGVDSTLKIQPAKLEDSAVYLCASSADRNTEAFFGQGTRLTVV.

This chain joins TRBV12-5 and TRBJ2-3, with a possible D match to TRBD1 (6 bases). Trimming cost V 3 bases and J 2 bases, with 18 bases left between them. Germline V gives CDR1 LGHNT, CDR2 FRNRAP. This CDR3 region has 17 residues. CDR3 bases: TGTGCTAGTGGTTTATCTCGATTAGGGGGTAACACAGATACGCAGTATTTT. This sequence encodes CASGLSRLGGNTDTQYF.

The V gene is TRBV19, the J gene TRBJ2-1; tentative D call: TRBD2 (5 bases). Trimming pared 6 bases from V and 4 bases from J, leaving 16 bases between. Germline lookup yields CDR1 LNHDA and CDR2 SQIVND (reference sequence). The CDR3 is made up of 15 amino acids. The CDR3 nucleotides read TGTGCCAGTAGCGAGGGAGCGCCACCTTACAATGAGCAGTTCTTC. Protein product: CASSEGAPPYNEQFF.